This TCR beta chain appears in the sequencing data of a study of radiotherapy plus CTLA-4 blockade in lung cancer. Study in general: An objective response was seen in 15% to 20% of patients, and disease control in 25% to 40%.

The CDR3 is 14 residues long. CDR1 and CDR2 (germline): MNHEY, SVGAGI. Trimming cost V 8 bases and J 5 bases, with 13 bases left between them. The table came from immunoSEQ multiplex PCR; TCRdb's copy has only in-frame clones and leaves some out. The sample includes about 51,000 clones, roughly 77% of them seen just once. The rearrangement uses TRBV6-5 and TRBJ1-6; no clear D gene. This clonotype was obtained from a human donor with non-small cell lung cancer who had a complete response to radiotherapy plus ipilimumab. Sequences were derived from peripheral blood, sampled from a patient treated with radiotherapy plus ipilimumab. CDR3: CASWSRGDNSPLHF. In DNA form, the CDR3 reads TGTGCCAGCTGGAGCCGCGGAGATAATTCACCCCTCCACTTT.